The entry that follows covers one TCR beta chain sequence. Its antigen is as yet unknown. The data were taken from a study of blood T cells in healthy people across ages. Study conclusions and caveats: Measured against age, TCR beta diversity per million T cells decreased in a roughly linear manner.

Germline V gene sequence: CDR1 GTSNPN, CDR2 SVGIG (reference sequence). The CDR3 loop spans 14 amino acids. V lost 1 base and J lost 5, with 12 bases in between. A second 7 to 11 cycle PCR used barcoded and J-beta primers. Every sample gave at least 3 million paired-end reads containing CDR3. One entry per CDR3 protein results from TCRdb running MiXCR on the 5' RACE reads. The data show 720,000 or so distinct CDR3 sequences, with 40% to 45% seen just once and roughly 30% held by the top ten. The J gene is TRBJ2-1, the V gene TRBV30; D is ambiguous. This TCR derives from a man older than 75 in good health. The sequenced material came from blood. The DNA for the CDR3 is TGTGCCTGGAGTGACCAGGTTCGTAACAATGAGCAGTTCTTC. It translates to CAWSDQVRNNEQFF. The whole variable domain, remainder taken from reference TRBV30 and TRBJ2-1, is SQTIHQWPATLVQPVGSPLSLECTVEGTSNPNLYWYRQAAGRGLQLLFYSVGIGQISSEVPQNLSASRPQDRQFILSSKKLLLSDSGFYLCAWSDQVRNNEQFFGPGTRLTVL.